Following are 16 T cell receptor beta chains from one sample sequenced in a study of T cells after yellow fever vaccination. TCRdb redid the calling of the 5' RACE reads with MiXCR, one entry per CDR3 protein. The sample contains around 300,000 distinct CDR3 sequences, 3.5% to 4.5% of which appear only once. The source was PBMCs, collected 15 days after the yellow fever booster vaccination. These TCRs come from a man aged 18-30 years who received the YFV17D yellow fever vaccine.

This clonotype was seen at least ten times. J is TRBJ1-2 and V is TRBV12-3 or TRBV12-4; the D gene is possibly TRBD1 (5 bases). Trimming stripped 6 bases from V and 7 bases from J, with 21 bases between. The CDR3 spans 15 residues. CDR3 bases: TGTGCCAGCAGCCTCGGGACCGGTCTCCCTGGTGGCTACACCTTC. Residues: CASSLGTGLPGGYTF.

This clonotype was seen at least ten times. The chain couples TRBV29-1 to TRBJ1-1, with D hard to call. V lost 3 bases to trimming and J lost 1 base, with 6 bases between them. The CDR3 is made up of 12 amino acids. Per the germline V gene, CDR1 is SQVTM and CDR2 is ANQGSEA. The CDR3 nucleotides read TGCAGCGTTGATTGGACGAACACTGAAGCTTTCTTT. As protein: CSVDWTNTEAFF.

Many counts were recorded for this clonotype. The gene calls are TRBV11-2 and TRBJ1-6; no firm D call. This CDR3 contains 16 residues. The germline V and J ends were trimmed by 5 bases and 14 bases, with 25 bases remaining between them. CDR1 is SGHAT and CDR2 is FQNNGV in the germline V gene. The CDR3 region has the DNA TGTGCCAGCAGCCCTCAGGCCTTAAGGGTAACGGAGGCCCTCCACTTT. As protein: CASSPQALRVTEALHF.

V usage is TRBV18 and J usage is TRBJ2-3; TRBD2 aligns across 9 bases. CDR3 length: 16 amino acids. Trimming at V came to 3 bases and at J to 2 bases, leaving 6 bases not matched to a gene. Germline V gene sequence: CDR1 KGHSH, CDR2 LQKENI. In nucleotides, the CDR3 is TGTGCCAGCTCACCCTTGCCTAGCGGGGCCACAGATACGCAGTATTTT. Its protein product is CASSPLPSGATDTQYF.

The chain uses TRBV9 and TRBJ2-3, with D perhaps TRBD2 (5 bases). CDR1 is SGDLS and CDR2 is YYNGEE in the germline V gene. The CDR3 has 15 amino acids. With 3 bases removed from V and 2 bases from J, the gap between germline ends came to 13 bases. The CDR3, as DNA: TGTGCCAGCAGCGGAGAGGGCACCTCCACAGATACGCAGTATTTT. As protein: CASSGEGTSTDTQYF.

This clonotype has more than one count but fewer than ten. V is TRBV7-2 and J is TRBJ2-1; D may be TRBD1 (6 bases). V was pared by 6 bases and J by 8 bases, with 14 bases between. This CDR3 spans 13 amino acids. CDR1 is SGHTA and CDR2 is FQGNSA in the germline V gene. CDR3 sequence: CASRDSLGDEQFF. CDR3 bases: TGTGCCAGCAGGGACAGCCTCGGGGATGAGCAGTTCTTC.

This clonotype was observed many times. V is TRBV7-6 and J is TRBJ1-5, with a tentative D call TRBD1 (6 bases). The CDR3 covers 15 residues. Germline V CDR1 and CDR2: SGHVS, FNYEAQ. V lost 2 bases and J lost 3, with 11 bases in between. As DNA, the CDR3 is TGTGCCAGCAGCTTACAATCAGGGGTCAATCAGCCCCAGCATTTT. As protein: CASSLQSGVNQPQHF.

This clonotype was counted many times. V gene TRBV20-1 combines with J gene TRBJ2-2; D not certain. The CDR3 sequence is 13 residues long. V lost 4 bases, J lost 0 bases, and 6 bases lay in between. CDR1 is DFQATT and CDR2 is SNEGSKA in the germline V gene (reference sequence). CDR3 sequence reads: CSATGTNTGELFF. The CDR3 DNA reads TGCAGTGCTACTGGGACGAACACCGGGGAGCTGTTTTTT.

At least ten counts were recorded for this clonotype. This rearrangement joins TRBV7-6 to TRBJ1-1; weak D call: TRBD1 (5 bases). The ends were cut back, 1 base at V and 3 bases at J, with 9 bases in the middle. The CDR3 length is 14 residues. Per germline, CDR1 SGHVS and CDR2 FNYEAQ. The CDR3 region has the DNA TGTGCCAGCAGCTTAGGTGACAGTTACACTGAAGCTTTCTTT. This codes for CASSLGDSYTEAFF.

This clonotype has at least ten counts. For the CDR3, the DNA is TGCGCCAGCAGTGAGTCGTCAGATACGCAGTATTTT. Its protein is CASSESSDTQYF. The chain has TRBV10-2 and TRBJ2-3; the D is unclear. CDR3 length equals 12 residues. Per germline, CDR1 WSHSY and CDR2 SAAADI. V lost 0 bases and J 4 bases, leaving 2 bases between the germline ends.

The chain employs TRBV7-2 and TRBJ2-3; D is undetermined. The CDR3 length is 13 residues. Trimming stripped 8 bases from V and 1 base from J, with 10 bases between. Germline values: CDR1 SGHTA, CDR2 FQGNSA. The DNA of the CDR3 is TGTGCCAGCGCCGGTTACCGCACAGATACGCAGTATTTT. It specifies CASAGYRTDTQYF.

The chain couples TRBV7-6 to TRBJ1-3, with TRBD1 as a possible D gene (5 bases). With 3 bases removed from V and 2 bases from J, the gap between germline ends came to 14 bases. CDR3 length equals 16 residues. The V gene's germline CDR1 is SGHVS and CDR2 FNYEAQ. The chain's CDR3 is CASSFGQGRTGNTIYF. In DNA, the CDR3 is TGTGCCAGCAGCTTTGGGCAGGGAAGGACTGGAAACACCATATATTTT.

The gene calls are TRBV5-4 and TRBJ1-6; D unresolved. Trimming pared 4 bases from V and 9 bases from J, leaving 14 bases between. Germline CDR1 and CDR2: SGHNT and YYREEE (reference sequence). The CDR3 loop spans 14 amino acids. CDR3 region: CASSLDPSGSPLHF. The CDR3 region has the DNA TGTGCCAGCAGCCTGGACCCCAGCGGTTCACCCCTCCACTTT.

This clonotype appeared a few times. The V gene is TRBV4-1, the J gene TRBJ1-4; D is possibly TRBD1 (5 bases). Trimming took 7 bases from V and 2 from J, leaving 23 bases between them. The germline CDR1 and CDR2 sequences are MGHRA and YSYEKL. The CDR3 is 18 residues long. The CDR3 DNA is TGCGCCAGCAAGGCATCGGCCAGGGTAGTGGCGACTAATGAAAAACTGTTTTTT. Residues: CASKASARVVATNEKLFF.

This clonotype has at least ten counts. This sequence joins TRBV29-1 and TRBJ2-1, with TRBD1 matching 12 bases. The CDR3 spans 15 residues. Per the germline V gene, CDR1 is SQVTM and CDR2 is ANQGSEA. V dropped 0 bases and J dropped 9; count of bases not matched to a gene: 6. DNA of the CDR3: TGCAGCGTTGAAGAGGGACAGGGGGCGCCGGGTGAGCAGTTCTTC. The encoded protein is CSVEEGQGAPGEQFF.

V gene TRBV7-8 combines with J gene TRBJ1-1, with TRBD1 matching 10 bases. The CDR3 extends over 17 amino acids. Per the germline V gene, CDR1 is SGHVS and CDR2 is FQNEAQ. Trimming at V came to 0 bases and at J to 2 bases, leaving 6 bases not matched to a gene. Written as DNA, the CDR3 is TGTGCCAGCAGCTTAGCTGGTTGGACAGGGGGAAACACTGAAGCTTTCTTT. It yields the protein CASSLAGWTGGNTEAFF.